This T cell receptor beta chain was captured by sequencing in a study of sequential checkpoint blockade in melanoma. Overall study context: Arm A got nivolumab then ipilimumab; arm B the reverse, 1:1. Each arm's sequence ended with maintenance nivolumab.

V gave up 4 bases and J gave up 2 bases; unmatched junction bases: 2. The CDR3 has 14 amino acids. Germline CDR1 is MNHEY and CDR2 is SMNVEV (reference sequence). Libraries were prepared by immunoSEQ multiplex PCR; TCRdb keeps only in-frame clonotypes and omits some of them. The profile shows about 29,000 clones, roughly 80% of them singletons. Treatment specified: randomized to nivolumab then ipilimumab (arm A) or the reverse (arm B). DNA-damaging chemotherapy had not been given to any patient beforehand. PBMC sorting kept live CD3+CD8+ cells without CD19 or CD56. The source was CD8+ T cells sorted from blood (inferred from file names), collected from a patient given nivolumab and ipilimumab in sequence. The genes are TRBV27 and TRBJ1-1, with 9 bases aligning to TRBD1. This clonotype was sampled from a human donor with melanoma. The CDR3 spells CASSWTGANTEAFF. DNA for the CDR3: TGTGCCAGCAGTTGGACAGGGGCTAACACTGAAGCTTTCTTT.